The present TCR beta chain was sequenced within a study of shared clonotypes between healthy human individuals. The CDR3 consists of 13 residues. CDR1 and CDR2 (germline): SEHNR, FQNEAQ (reference sequence). V lost 6 bases to trimming and J lost 7 bases, with 15 bases between them. General study results and limits: Donor scarcity curtailed the genetic and exposure-history diversity represented herein.

In the case of this clone: Its antigen remains unidentified.

Genomic DNA for unsorted samples was obtained from 70 million to 100 million PBMCs. At a deep level, the assay was run. TCRdb keeps only in-frame clones here, not all; method: immunoSEQ multiplex PCR. The sample holds around 500,000 clones, around 80% seen once. The chain combines TRBV7-9 with TRBJ2-5, with D possibly matching TRBD1 (6 bases). Sequencing was carried out using PBMCs. The clonotype comes from a middle-aged woman in good health. Some clones in this sample may be carry-over from other donors' samples. Here the CDR3 reads CASSRNRDATQYF. CDR3 sequence (DNA): TGTGCCAGCAGTCGGAACAGGGATGCGACCCAGTACTTC.